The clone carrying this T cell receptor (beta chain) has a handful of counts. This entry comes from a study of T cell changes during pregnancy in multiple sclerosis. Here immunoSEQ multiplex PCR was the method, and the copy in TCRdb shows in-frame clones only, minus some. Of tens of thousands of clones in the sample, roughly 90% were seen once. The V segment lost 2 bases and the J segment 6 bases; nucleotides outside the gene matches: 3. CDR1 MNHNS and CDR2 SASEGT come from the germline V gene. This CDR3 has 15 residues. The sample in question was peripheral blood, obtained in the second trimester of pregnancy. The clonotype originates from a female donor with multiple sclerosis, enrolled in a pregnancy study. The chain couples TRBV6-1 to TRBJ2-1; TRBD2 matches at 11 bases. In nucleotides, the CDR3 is TGTGCCAGCAGTGAAATTACTAGCGGGAGCAATGAGCAGTTCTTC. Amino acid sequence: CASSEITSGSNEQFF.